In its sample, the clone carrying this T cell receptor (beta chain) was seen once. Its specificity is not known. This record comes from a study of coeliac disease. Overall study context: Coeliac patients had active, refractory type I, or gluten-free-diet-controlled disease. The study queried TRBV7-2 bias without high-resolution HLA data. Study results and limitations: Published gliadin-specific TRB sequences appeared in about 55% of the 18 coeliac samples, 1 of 6 controls.

The CDR3 is made up of 13 amino acids. V shed 0 bases and J 8 bases; nucleotides not matched to a gene: 2. The germline V gene encodes CDR1 MNHEY and CDR2 SMNVEV (reference sequence). Clones were read by immunoSEQ multiplex PCR, and TCRdb kept only the in-frame ones, dropping some. There are around 6,700 clones in the sample; approximately 70% occur only once, and approximately 6.7% lies in the top ten. The clonotype originates from a man aged 50-59 years with active celiac disease. The material sequenced was lamina propria lymphocytes from the gut. The genes are TRBV27 and TRBJ2-3, with 7 positions matching TRBD1. CDR3 in DNA: TGTGCCAGCAGTTTATCTCCAGGGGGTACGCAGTATTTT. It yields the protein CASSLSPGGTQYF.